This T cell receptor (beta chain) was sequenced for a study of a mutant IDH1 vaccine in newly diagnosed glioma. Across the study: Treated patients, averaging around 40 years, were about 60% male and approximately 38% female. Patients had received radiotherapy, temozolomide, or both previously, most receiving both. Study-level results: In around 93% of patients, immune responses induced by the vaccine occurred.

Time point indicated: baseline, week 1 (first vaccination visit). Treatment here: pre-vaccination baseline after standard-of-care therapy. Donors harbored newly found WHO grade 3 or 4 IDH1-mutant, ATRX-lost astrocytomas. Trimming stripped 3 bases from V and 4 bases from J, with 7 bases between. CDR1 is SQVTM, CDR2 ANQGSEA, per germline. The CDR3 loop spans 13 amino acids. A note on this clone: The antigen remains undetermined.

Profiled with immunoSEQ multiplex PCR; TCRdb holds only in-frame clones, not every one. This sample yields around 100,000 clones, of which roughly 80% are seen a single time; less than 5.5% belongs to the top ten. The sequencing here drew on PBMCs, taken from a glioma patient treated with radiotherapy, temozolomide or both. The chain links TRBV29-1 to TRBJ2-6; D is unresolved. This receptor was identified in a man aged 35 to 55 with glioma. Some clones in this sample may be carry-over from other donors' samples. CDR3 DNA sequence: TGCAGCGTTGATAGTACCGGGGCCAACGTCCTGACTTTC. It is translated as CSVDSTGANVLTF.